This T cell receptor (beta chain) was sequenced during a study of T cells in localized non-small cell lung cancer. Findings of the study overall: Prolonged overall survival went with higher T cell density in the blood. Heterogeneity within the tumor remains possible, as just one region underwent sequencing.

Remarks on this clone: Antigen specificity is unknown.

Assay used: immunoSEQ multiplex PCR; TCRdb lists only in-frame clones, some missing. Of about 17,000 clones listed, nearly 90% are singletons. The germline V gene encodes CDR1 MDHEN and CDR2 SYDVKM. V was trimmed by 2 bases and J by 0 bases, leaving 10 bases between them. The CDR3 spans 15 residues. This TCR derives from a woman aged 35 to 70 with stage III lung adenocarcinoma. The genes are TRBV28 and TRBJ1-1; the D is unclear. The starting material was peripheral blood mononuclear cells, obtained before any cancer treatment. CDR3 in amino acids: CASSLTVLMNTEAFF. DNA for the CDR3: TGTGCCAGCAGTTTAACAGTTCTTATGAACACTGAAGCTTTCTTT.